This is a list of T cell receptor beta chains from one sample in a study of T cell responses to AZD1222 COVID-19 vaccine. Method: immunoSEQ multiplex PCR; TCRdb's copy keeps in-frame clones and lacks some. The data contain 150,000 to 250,000 clones, approximately 95% of them singletons. The sample in question was peripheral blood, obtained 28 days after the second AZD1222 dose. These receptor sequences come from an adult who received the AZD1222 COVID-19 vaccine. CDR3s include the opening cysteine and the closing phenylalanine or tryptophan. Fields, in order: V gene, J gene, CDR3 protein.

>TRBV28|TRBJ1-2
CAISYRVKGYTF
>TRBV30|TRBJ1-1
CAWSVYGTHAFF
>TRBV5-4|TRBJ1-6
CASSLGQTVYSPLHF
>TRBV7-2|TRBJ1-2
CASSRPPGEENYGYTF
>TRBV7-9|TRBJ1-3
CASTTTKVTGNTIYF
>TRBV20-1|TRBJ2-1
CSASASGGSYNEQFF
>TRBV21-1|TRBJ1-1
CASSDKGGSTEAFF
>TRBV27|TRBJ1-2
CASSSGATGYTF
>TRBV10-3|TRBJ1-6
CAISGTVKNSPLHF
>TRBV6-2/TRBV6-3|TRBJ1-1
CASTPGGLSNTEAFF
>TRBV25-1|TRBJ1-1
CASSSLGHPNTEAFF
>TRBV5-1|TRBJ2-1
CASSFRDEQFF
>TRBV11-2|TRBJ2-1
CASSLTRSEQFF
>TRBV7-9|TRBJ1-3
CASSQNRDSIGNTIYF
>TRBV28|TRBJ1-2
CASSFGGSRGYTF
>TRBV5-1|TRBJ1-2
CASSPGSGGRRGHGYTF
>TRBV5-1|TRBJ1-2
CASSLDGINGYTF
>TRBV7-2|TRBJ1-6
CASSFNNRAINNSPLHF
>TRBV27|TRBJ1-1
CASSTQGPGTEAFF
>TRBV11-3|TRBJ2-7
CASSLGTAAYEQYF
>TRBV2|TRBJ1-6
CASSETEMYNSPLHF
>TRBV2|TRBJ1-4
CASSPGQETRNEKLFF
>TRBV7-2|TRBJ1-2
CASSLFGQTVSNYGYTF
>TRBV4-2|TRBJ1-2
CASSPGPGQSYGYTF
>TRBV7-9|TRBJ1-1
CASSISTVSAFF
>TRBV25-1|TRBJ1-2
CASAGTDYGYTF
>TRBV27|TRBJ1-1
CASRSTGLGTEAFF